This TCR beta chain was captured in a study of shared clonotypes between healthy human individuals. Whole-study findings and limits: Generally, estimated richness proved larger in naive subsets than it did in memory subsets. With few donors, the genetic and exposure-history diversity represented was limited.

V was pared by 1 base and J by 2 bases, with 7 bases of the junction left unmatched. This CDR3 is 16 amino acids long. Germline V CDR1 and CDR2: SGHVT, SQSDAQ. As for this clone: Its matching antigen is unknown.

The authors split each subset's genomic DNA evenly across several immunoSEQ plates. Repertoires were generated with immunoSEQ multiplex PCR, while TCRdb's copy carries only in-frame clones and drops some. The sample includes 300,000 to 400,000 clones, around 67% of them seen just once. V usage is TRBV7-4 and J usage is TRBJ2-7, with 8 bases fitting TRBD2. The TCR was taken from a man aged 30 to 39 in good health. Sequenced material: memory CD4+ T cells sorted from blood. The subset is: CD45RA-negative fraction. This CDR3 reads CASSLDWVAGTYEQYF. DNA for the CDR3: TGTGCCAGCAGCTTAGATTGGGTAGCGGGAACCTACGAGCAGTACTTC.